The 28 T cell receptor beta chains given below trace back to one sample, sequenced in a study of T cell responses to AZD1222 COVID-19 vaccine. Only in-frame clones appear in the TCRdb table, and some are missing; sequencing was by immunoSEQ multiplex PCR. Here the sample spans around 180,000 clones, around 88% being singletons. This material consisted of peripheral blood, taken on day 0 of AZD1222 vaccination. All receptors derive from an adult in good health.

CDR3 bases: TGTGCCAGCAGCCTAGTAGAGCCCTGGGGATATAATTCACCCCTCCACTTT. It translates to CASSLVEPWGYNSPLHF. The chain is built from TRBV7-2 and TRBJ1-6; D gene uncertain. Germline V gene data show CDR1 as SGHTA and CDR2 as FQGNSA. Trimming stripped 5 bases from V and 4 bases from J, with 18 bases between. This CDR3 is 17 amino acids long.

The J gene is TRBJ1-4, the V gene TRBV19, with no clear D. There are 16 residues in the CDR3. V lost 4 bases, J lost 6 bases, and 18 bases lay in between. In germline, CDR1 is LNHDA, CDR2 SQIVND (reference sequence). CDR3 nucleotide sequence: TGTGCCAGTAGTAAGGCCCCACTGACGAGGGATGAAAAACTGTTTTTT. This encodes CASSKAPLTRDEKLFF.

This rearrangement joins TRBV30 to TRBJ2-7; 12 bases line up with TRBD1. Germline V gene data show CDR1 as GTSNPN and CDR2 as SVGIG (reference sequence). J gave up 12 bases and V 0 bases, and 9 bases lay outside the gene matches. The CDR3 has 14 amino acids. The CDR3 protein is CAWSVGTGGDLGYF. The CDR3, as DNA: TGTGCCTGGAGTGTAGGGACAGGGGGCGATTTGGGGTACTTC.

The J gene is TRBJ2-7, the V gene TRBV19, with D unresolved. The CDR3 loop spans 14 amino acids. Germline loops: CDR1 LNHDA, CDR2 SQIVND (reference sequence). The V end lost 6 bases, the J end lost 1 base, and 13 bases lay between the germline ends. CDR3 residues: CASSEGYPSYEQYF. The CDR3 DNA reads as TGTGCCAGTAGCGAAGGGTATCCTTCCTACGAGCAGTACTTC.

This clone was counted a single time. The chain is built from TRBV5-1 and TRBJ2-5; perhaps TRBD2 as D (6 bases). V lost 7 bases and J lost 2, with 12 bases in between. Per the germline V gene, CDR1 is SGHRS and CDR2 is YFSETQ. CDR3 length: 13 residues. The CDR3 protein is CASCVGGQETQYF. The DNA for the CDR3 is TGCGCCAGCTGCGTGGGGGGTCAAGAGACCCAGTACTTC.

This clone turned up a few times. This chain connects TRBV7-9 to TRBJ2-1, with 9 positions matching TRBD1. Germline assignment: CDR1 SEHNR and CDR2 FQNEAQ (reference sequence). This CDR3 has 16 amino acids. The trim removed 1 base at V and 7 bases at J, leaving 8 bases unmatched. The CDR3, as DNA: TGTGCCAGCAGCTTAGGGGGACAGGGCTTAACTAATGAGCAGTTCTTC. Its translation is CASSLGGQGLTNEQFF.

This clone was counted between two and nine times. The CDR3 bases are TGTGCCAGCGGGGGCAGGGGCGTCGAGCAGTTCTTC. It specifies CASGGRGVEQFF. The chain links TRBV11-3 to TRBJ2-1; maybe TRBD1 (6 bases). The V and J ends lost 8 bases and 10 bases respectively, with 15 bases between them. The CDR3 is made up of 12 amino acids. Germline V gives CDR1 SGHNT, CDR2 YENEEA.

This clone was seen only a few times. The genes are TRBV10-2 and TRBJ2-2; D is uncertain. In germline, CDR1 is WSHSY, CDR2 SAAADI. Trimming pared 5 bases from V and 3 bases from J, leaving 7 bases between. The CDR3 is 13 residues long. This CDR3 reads CASSRSHTGELFF. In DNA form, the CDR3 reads TGCGCCAGCAGTCGATCACACACCGGGGAGCTGTTTTTT.

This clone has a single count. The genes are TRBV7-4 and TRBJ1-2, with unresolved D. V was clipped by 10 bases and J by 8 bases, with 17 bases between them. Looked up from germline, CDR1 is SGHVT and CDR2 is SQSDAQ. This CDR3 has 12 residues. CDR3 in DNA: TGTGCCATCGGGCCGGGCTCCCGGGGCTACACCTTC. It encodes CAIGPGSRGYTF.

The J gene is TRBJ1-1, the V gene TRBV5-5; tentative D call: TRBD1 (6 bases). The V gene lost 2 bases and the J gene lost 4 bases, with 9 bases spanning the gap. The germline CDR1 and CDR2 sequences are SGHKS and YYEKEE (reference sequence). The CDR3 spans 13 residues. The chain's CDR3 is CASSLGGGTEAFF. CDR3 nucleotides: TGTGCCAGCAGCTTAGGAGGGGGCACTGAAGCTTTCTTT.

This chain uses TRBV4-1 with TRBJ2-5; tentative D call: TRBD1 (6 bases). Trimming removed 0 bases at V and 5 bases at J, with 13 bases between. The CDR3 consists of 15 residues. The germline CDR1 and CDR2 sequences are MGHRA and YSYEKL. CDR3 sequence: CASSQDQQGTETQYF. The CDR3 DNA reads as TGCGCCAGCAGCCAAGATCAGCAGGGGACGGAGACCCAGTACTTC.

In DNA, the CDR3 is TGTGCCAGCAGGATCGGGACAGCCGGTGAAGCTTTCTTT. It is translated as CASRIGTAGEAFF. The chain combines TRBV12-3 or TRBV12-4 with TRBJ1-1; TRBD1 agrees at 7 bases. CDR3 length: 13 amino acids. Germline trimming cut 6 bases from V and 7 bases from J; bases unmatched to any gene: 8.

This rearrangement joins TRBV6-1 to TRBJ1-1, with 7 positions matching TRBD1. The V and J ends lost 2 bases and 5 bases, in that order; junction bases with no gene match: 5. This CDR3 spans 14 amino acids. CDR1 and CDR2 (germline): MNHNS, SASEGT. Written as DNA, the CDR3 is TGTGCCAGCAGTGAATCAGCCAGGGGGACTGAAGCTTTCTTT. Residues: CASSESARGTEAFF.

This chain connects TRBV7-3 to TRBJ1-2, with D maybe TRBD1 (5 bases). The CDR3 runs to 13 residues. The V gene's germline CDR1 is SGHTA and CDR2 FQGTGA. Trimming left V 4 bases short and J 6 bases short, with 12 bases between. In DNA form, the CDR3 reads TGTGCCAGCAGCTCCGGGACTGAGAATGGCTACACCTTC. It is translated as CASSSGTENGYTF.

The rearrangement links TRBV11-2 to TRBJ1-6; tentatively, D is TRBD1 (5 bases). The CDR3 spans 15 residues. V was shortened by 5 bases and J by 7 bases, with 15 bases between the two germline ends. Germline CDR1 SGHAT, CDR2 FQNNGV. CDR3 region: CASSARQRGNSPLHF. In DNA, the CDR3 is TGTGCCAGCAGCGCTCGACAGAGAGGCAATTCACCCCTCCACTTT.

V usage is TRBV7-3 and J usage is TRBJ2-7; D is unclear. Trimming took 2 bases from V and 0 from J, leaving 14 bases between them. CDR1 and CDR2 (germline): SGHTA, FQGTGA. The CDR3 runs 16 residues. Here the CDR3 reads CASSLGGPRSSYEQYF. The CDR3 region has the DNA TGTGCCAGCAGCTTAGGCGGACCTCGGAGCTCCTACGAGCAGTACTTC.

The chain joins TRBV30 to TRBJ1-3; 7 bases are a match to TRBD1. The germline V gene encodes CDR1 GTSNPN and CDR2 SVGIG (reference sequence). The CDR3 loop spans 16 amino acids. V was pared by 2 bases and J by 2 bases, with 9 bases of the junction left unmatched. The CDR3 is CAWSNPGTDAGNTIYF. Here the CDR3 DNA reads TGTGCCTGGAGTAATCCCGGGACAGACGCTGGAAACACCATATATTTT.

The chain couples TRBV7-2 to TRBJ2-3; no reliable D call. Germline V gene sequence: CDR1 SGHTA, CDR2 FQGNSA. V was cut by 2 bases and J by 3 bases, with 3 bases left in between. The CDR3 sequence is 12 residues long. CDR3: CASSLLTDTQYF. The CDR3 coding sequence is TGTGCCAGCAGCTTACTGACAGATACGCAGTATTTT. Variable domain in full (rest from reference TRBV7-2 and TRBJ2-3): GAGVSQSPSNKVTEKGKDVELRCDPISGHTALYWYRQSLGQGLEFLIYFQGNSAPDKSGLPSDRFSAERTGGSVSTLTIQRTQQEDSAVYLCASSLLTDTQYFGPGTRLTVL.

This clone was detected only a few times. CDR3 amino acids: CASSLGGGISYNEQFF. As DNA, the CDR3 is TGTGCCAGCAGCTTAGGCGGCGGAATCTCCTACAATGAGCAGTTCTTC. The chain carries TRBV7-9 and TRBJ2-1; D is uncertain. Looked up from germline, CDR1 is SEHNR and CDR2 is FQNEAQ (reference sequence). V was cut by 1 base and J by 0 bases, with 10 bases left in between. The CDR3 runs to 16 residues.

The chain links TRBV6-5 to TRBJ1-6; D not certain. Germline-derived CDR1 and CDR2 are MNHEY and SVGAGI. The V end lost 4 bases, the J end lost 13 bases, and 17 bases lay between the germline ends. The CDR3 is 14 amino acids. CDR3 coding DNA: TGTGCCAGCAGTTCGGACGTCAATGGTTTGCCCCTCCACTTT. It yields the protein CASSSDVNGLPLHF.

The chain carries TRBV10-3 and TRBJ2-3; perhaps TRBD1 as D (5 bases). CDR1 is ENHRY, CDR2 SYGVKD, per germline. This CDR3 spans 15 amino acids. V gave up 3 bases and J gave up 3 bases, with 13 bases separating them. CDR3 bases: TGTGCCATCAGTGAACCCCTCAAGGGGACAGATACGCAGTATTTT. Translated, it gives CAISEPLKGTDTQYF.

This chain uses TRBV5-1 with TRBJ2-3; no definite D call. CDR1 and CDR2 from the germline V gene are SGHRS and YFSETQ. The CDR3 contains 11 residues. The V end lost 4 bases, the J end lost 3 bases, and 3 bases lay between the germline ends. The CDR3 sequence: CASSVTDTQYF. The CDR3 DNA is TGCGCCAGCAGCGTTACAGATACGCAGTATTTT.

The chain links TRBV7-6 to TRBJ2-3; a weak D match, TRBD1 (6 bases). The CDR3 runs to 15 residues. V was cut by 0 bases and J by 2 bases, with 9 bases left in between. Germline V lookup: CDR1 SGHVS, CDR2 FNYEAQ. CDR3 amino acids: CASSLAGHLTDTQYF. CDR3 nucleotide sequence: TGTGCCAGCAGCTTAGCGGGACACCTCACAGATACGCAGTATTTT.

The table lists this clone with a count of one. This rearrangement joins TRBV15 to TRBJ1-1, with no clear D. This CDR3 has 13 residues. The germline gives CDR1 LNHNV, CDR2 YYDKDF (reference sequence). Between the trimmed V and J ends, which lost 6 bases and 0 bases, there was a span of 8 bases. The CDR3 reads CATRPPMNTEAFF. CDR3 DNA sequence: TGTGCCACCAGGCCGCCAATGAACACTGAAGCTTTCTTT. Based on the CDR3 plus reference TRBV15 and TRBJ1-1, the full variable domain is DAMVIQNPRYQVTQFGKPVTLSCSQTLNHNVMYWYQQKSSQAPKLLFHYYDKDFNNEADTPDNFQSRRPNTSFCFLDIRSPGLGDTAMYLCATRPPMNTEAFFGQGTRLTVV.

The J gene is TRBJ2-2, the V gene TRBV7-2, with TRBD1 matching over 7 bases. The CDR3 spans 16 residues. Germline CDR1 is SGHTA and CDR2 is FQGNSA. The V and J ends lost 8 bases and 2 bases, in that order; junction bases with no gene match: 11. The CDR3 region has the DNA TGTGCCAGCCCCTTACAGGGGCCTCCTAACACCGGGGAGCTGTTTTTT. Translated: CASPLQGPPNTGELFF. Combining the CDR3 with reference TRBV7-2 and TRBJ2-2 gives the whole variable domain GAGVSQSPSNKVTEKGKDVELRCDPISGHTALYWYRQSLGQGLEFLIYFQGNSAPDKSGLPSDRFSAERTGGSVSTLTIQRTQQEDSAVYLCASPLQGPPNTGELFFGEGSRLTVL.

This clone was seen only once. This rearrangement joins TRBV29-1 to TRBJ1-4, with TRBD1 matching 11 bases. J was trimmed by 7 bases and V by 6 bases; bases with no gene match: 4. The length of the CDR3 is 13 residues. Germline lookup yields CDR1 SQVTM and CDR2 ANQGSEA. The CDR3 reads CSVGDRGGEKLFF. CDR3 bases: TGCAGCGTCGGGGACAGGGGGGGTGAAAAACTGTTTTTT.

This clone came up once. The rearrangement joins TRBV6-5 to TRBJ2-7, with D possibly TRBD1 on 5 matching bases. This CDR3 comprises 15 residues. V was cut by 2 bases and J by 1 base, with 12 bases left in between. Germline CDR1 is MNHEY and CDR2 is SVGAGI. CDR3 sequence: CASSYQTDPSYEQYF. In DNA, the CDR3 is TGTGCCAGCAGTTACCAGACAGACCCTTCCTACGAGCAGTACTTC.

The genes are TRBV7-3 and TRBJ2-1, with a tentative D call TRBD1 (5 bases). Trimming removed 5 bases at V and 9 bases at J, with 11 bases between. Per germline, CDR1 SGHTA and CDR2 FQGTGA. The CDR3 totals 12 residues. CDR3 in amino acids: CASSLREGEQFF. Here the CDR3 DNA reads TGTGCCAGCAGCCTCAGGGAAGGTGAGCAGTTCTTC. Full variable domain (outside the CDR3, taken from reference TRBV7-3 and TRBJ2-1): GAGVSQTPSNKVTEKGKYVELRCDPISGHTALYWYRQSLGQGPEFLIYFQGTGAADDSGLPNDRFFAVRPEGSVSTLKIQRTERGDSAVYLCASSLREGEQFFGPGTRLTVL.